The 4 T cell receptor beta chains below all came from one sample that was sequenced in a study of T cell responses to AZD1222 COVID-19 vaccine. Repertoires were generated with immunoSEQ multiplex PCR, while TCRdb's copy carries only in-frame clones and drops some. The sample records 150,000 to 200,000 clones, 87% being singletons. This specimen consisted of peripheral blood, obtained on day 0 of MenACWY control vaccination. These receptors came from an adult in good health.

The genes are TRBV27 and TRBJ1-2; D is unresolved. Trimming took 6 bases from V and 4 from J, leaving 12 bases between them. The CDR3 totals 13 residues. Germline CDR1 and CDR2: MNHEY and SMNVEV (reference sequence). Here the CDR3 reads CASSAGPPYGYTF. In DNA form, the CDR3 reads TGTGCCAGCAGCGCCGGGCCTCCCTATGGCTACACCTTC.

V is TRBV28 and J is TRBJ1-2; 7 bases map to TRBD1. This CDR3 has 13 residues. Trimming at V came to 6 bases and at J to 5 bases, leaving 6 bases not matched to a gene. Germline loops: CDR1 MDHEN, CDR2 SYDVKM. The CDR3 protein is CASSTSGGYGYTF. CDR3 DNA: TGTGCCAGCAGCACATCAGGGGGATATGGCTACACCTTC.

The CDR3 nucleotides read TGTGCCAGCAGTTACTCACCAGGGTACGCTGAAGCTTTCTTT. This sequence encodes CASSYSPGYAEAFF. The chain recombines TRBV6-5 with TRBJ1-1; D perhaps matches TRBD1 (5 bases). V was cut by 0 bases and J by 6 bases, with 11 bases left in between. The CDR3 contains 14 residues. CDR1 is MNHEY and CDR2 is SVGAGI in the germline V gene.

The chain combines TRBV19 with TRBJ2-7, with D perhaps matching TRBD2 (5 bases). Per germline, CDR1 LNHDA and CDR2 SQIVND (reference sequence). The length of the CDR3 is 12 residues. The CDR3 sequence is CAAASPSYEQYF. The CDR3 region has the DNA TGTGCGGCGGCTAGCCCTTCCTACGAGCAGTACTTC. Full variable domain (rest looked up from reference TRBV19 and TRBJ2-7): DGGITQSPKYLFRKEGQNVTLSCEQNLNHDAMYWYRQDPGQGLRLIYYSQIVNDFQKGDIAEGYSVSREKKESFPLTVTSAQKNPTAFYLCAAASPSYEQYFGPGTRLTVT.